The rows below give T cell receptor beta chains drawn from one sample of a study of T cells in narcolepsy. Clones were read by immunoSEQ multiplex PCR, and TCRdb kept only the in-frame ones, dropping some. The sample carries 12,000 or so clones, about 94% recorded once. Input material: CD45RA- memory CD4+ T cells from PBMCs. The receptors stem from a human donor with narcolepsy. Each CDR3 is given with its conserved first and last residue. A D gene is named only where the DNA matches it firmly. Expanded clones get a size class; other rows say once, few or many, or leave the size out.

CASSLVESTDTQYF	TGCGCCAGCAGCTTGGTAGAGAGCACAGATACGCAGTATTTT	TRBV5-1	.	TRBJ2-3	.
CASSTGTLSQETQYF	TGTGCCAGTAGTACAGGGACGCTGAGCCAAGAGACCCAGTACTTC	TRBV19	.	TRBJ2-5	.
CASSLGQGNQPQHF	TGTGCCAGCAGCTTAGGACAGGGGAATCAGCCCCAGCATTTT	TRBV11-2	.	TRBJ1-5	TRBD1
CAWSEAGSTEAFF	TGTGCCTGGAGTGAAGCGGGGAGCACTGAAGCTTTCTTT	TRBV30	.	TRBJ1-1	.
CSARWDTQYF	TGCAGCGCCCGGTGGGATACGCAGTATTTT	TRBV29-1	.	TRBJ2-3	.
CASSPRTSGSLETQYF	TGTGCCAGCAGCCCGAGGACTAGCGGGAGTCTAGAGACCCAGTACTTC	TRBV5-4	.	TRBJ2-5	TRBD2
CASSLSIGRVSGELFF	TGCGCCAGCAGCTTAAGCATCGGGCGGGTCTCCGGGGAGCTGTTTTTT	TRBV5-1	.	TRBJ2-2	.
CASSGTGREQYF	TGCGCCAGCAGTGGGACAGGGCGGGAGCAGTACTTC	TRBV10-2	once	TRBJ2-7	TRBD1
CASSEHRGLVDTQYF	TGTGCCAGCAGTGAACACAGGGGGCTGGTAGATACGCAGTATTTT	TRBV25-1	.	TRBJ2-3	TRBD1
CASSSQRGGLEQYF	TGTGCCAGCAGTTCACAGCGGGGGGGCCTGGAGCAGTACTTC	TRBV6-5	.	TRBJ2-7	TRBD2
CASNTQGFNEQFF	TGTGCCAGCAACACACAGGGATTCAATGAGCAGTTCTTC	TRBV5-8	.	TRBJ2-1	.
CAWSHQTGNQPQHF	TGTGCCTGGAGCCATCAGACAGGGAATCAGCCCCAGCATTTT	TRBV30	.	TRBJ1-5	TRBD1
CASSASGGPRNTIYF	TGTGCCAGCAGTGCTTCGGGAGGTCCGCGAAACACCATATATTTT	TRBV6-1	.	TRBJ1-3	.
CASSEDSISTDTQYF	TGTGCCAGCAGTGAGGACTCAATCAGCACAGATACGCAGTATTTT	TRBV6-1	.	TRBJ2-3	.
CASSLDPGRAFF	TGCGCCAGCAGCTTGGACCCGGGCCGGGCTTTCTTT	TRBV5-1	.	TRBJ1-1	.
CASSEQGWNGYTF	TGTGCCAGCAGTGAACAGGGTTGGAATGGCTACACCTTC	TRBV6-5	.	TRBJ1-2	.
CASSIDRVAFF	TGTGCCAGTAGCATCGACAGAGTAGCTTTCTTT	TRBV19	.	TRBJ1-1	.
CASSSGDRGGETQYF	TGCGCCAGCAGCTCGGGGGACAGGGGTGGAGAGACCCAGTACTTC	TRBV5-1	.	TRBJ2-5	TRBD1
CASSSSGSGTGELFF	TGCGCCAGCAGCTCGAGCGGGTCGGGCACCGGGGAGCTGTTTTTT	TRBV5-1	.	TRBJ2-2	.
CASSGAGVDYNEQFF	TGCGCCAGCAGCGGAGCGGGGGTGGACTACAATGAGCAGTTCTTC	TRBV5-1	.	TRBJ2-1	TRBD2
CASSYQRAVSSYEQYF	TGTGCCAGCAGTTACCAGAGGGCCGTGAGCTCCTACGAGCAGTACTTC	TRBV6-7	.	TRBJ2-7	.
CASSRMRGADTQYF	TGTGCCAGCTCACGGATGAGGGGCGCGGATACGCAGTATTTT	TRBV18	once	TRBJ2-3	.
CSVLRGGGYYQETQYF	TGCAGCGTTTTAAGGGGGGGCGGCTACTACCAAGAGACCCAGTACTTC	TRBV29-1	few	TRBJ2-5	.
CASTPLYGGAFF	TGTGCCAGTACCCCACTTTACGGGGGAGCTTTCTTT	TRBV19	.	TRBJ1-1	.
CAVGGVYNEQFF	TGTGCCGTGGGGGGCGTCTACAATGAGCAGTTCTTC	TRBV7-9	.	TRBJ2-1	.
CASSYSADLNYGYTF	TGTGCCAGCAGTTACTCGGCTGACCTTAACTATGGCTACACCTTC	TRBV6-6	.	TRBJ1-2	.
CAISVLDQQGTQYF	TGTGCCATCAGTGTCTTGGACCAGCAAGGGACCCAGTACTTC	TRBV10-3	once	TRBJ2-5	.
CASSARREQYF	TGTGCCAGCAGTGCCCGGAGGGAGCAGTACTTC	TRBV6-6	.	TRBJ2-7	.
CASSLEGLDYTQYF	TGTGCCAGCAGCTTGGAGGGCCTCGATTATACGCAGTATTTT	TRBV5-4	.	TRBJ2-3	.
CASRPNLPDREGEGYTF	TGTGCCAGCAGACCGAACTTGCCCGACAGGGAAGGGGAAGGCTACACCTTC	TRBV27	.	TRBJ1-2	TRBD1
CASSIYAGGQSNQPQHF	TGCGCCAGTAGTATATACGCAGGGGGTCAGAGCAATCAGCCCCAGCATTTT	TRBV19	.	TRBJ1-5	TRBD1
CASSPNKGTGGADTQYF	TGTGCCAGCTCACCGAATAAAGGGACAGGGGGCGCAGATACGCAGTATTTT	TRBV18	.	TRBJ2-3	TRBD1
CASSERTGGQPQHF	TGTGCCAGCAGTGAAAGGACAGGGGGTCAGCCCCAGCATTTT	TRBV6-1	.	TRBJ1-5	TRBD1
CASSLSTGAHEQYF	TGTGCCAGCAGCTTATCGACAGGGGCCCACGAGCAGTACTTC	TRBV11-3	.	TRBJ2-7	TRBD1
CASSTGGNSYEQYF	TGTGCCAGCAGTACCGGTGGGAACTCCTACGAGCAGTACTTC	TRBV6-1	.	TRBJ2-7	.
CASSESVGANTGELFF	TGCGCCAGCAGTGAGTCAGTCGGAGCGAACACCGGGGAGCTGTTTTTT	TRBV10-1	.	TRBJ2-2	.
CASSRTGGQGYGYTF	TGTGCCAGCAGCCGGACAGGGGGACAGGGGTATGGCTACACCTTC	TRBV5-8	.	TRBJ1-2	TRBD1
CASTSVGLAHNEQFF	TGTGCCAGCACCTCCGTGGGACTAGCTCACAATGAGCAGTTCTTC	TRBV21-1	once	TRBJ2-1	.
CASKGTGGNQPQHF	TGTGCCAGCAAGGGAACGGGGGGCAATCAGCCCCAGCATTTT	TRBV6-1	.	TRBJ1-5	.
CAISDSFTGNREKLFF	TGTGCCATCAGCGATAGCTTCACAGGGAATCGGGAAAAACTGTTTTTT	TRBV10-3	.	TRBJ1-4	.
CASSPGSTGELFF	TGTGCCAGCAGCCCAGGGAGCACCGGGGAGCTGTTTTTT	TRBV5-5	.	TRBJ2-2	.
CASSPRTGAFSYEQFF	TGTGCCAGCAGTCCGCGGACGGGGGCGTTTAGCTATGAGCAGTTCTTC	TRBV27	.	TRBJ2-1	.
CASSRQGTDEKLFF	TGTGCCAGTAGTCGGCAGGGGACGGATGAAAAACTGTTTTTT	TRBV19	.	TRBJ1-4	.
CASSLQSGTGGRNEQFF	TGTGCCAGCAGTTTACAATCGGGCACGGGGGGGAGGAATGAGCAGTTCTTC	TRBV27	.	TRBJ2-1	TRBD2
CAWNLHRGGTGELFF	TGTGCCTGGAATCTCCACAGGGGCGGCACCGGGGAGCTGTTTTTT	TRBV30	.	TRBJ2-2	TRBD1
CASTRTGTAPDTQYF	TGTGCCAGCACCCGGACAGGGACGGCTCCAGATACGCAGTATTTT	TRBV27	.	TRBJ2-3	TRBD1
CASSPRGLALSDTQYF	TGTGCCAGCAGCCCAAGGGGACTAGCCCTCTCAGATACGCAGTATTTT	TRBV11-2	.	TRBJ2-3	TRBD2
CASSLVGVKIGTQYF	TGTGCCAGCAGCTTGGTTGGGGTTAAGATAGGGACCCAGTACTTC	TRBV5-6	.	TRBJ2-5	.
CASSTHDVVRYTF	TGTGCCAGCAGTACACACGATGTCGTCCGCTACACCTTC	TRBV6-5	.	TRBJ1-2	.
CASSPAVGTGNTQYF	TGTGCCAGCAGCCCAGCCGTGGGGACAGGGAATACGCAGTATTTT	TRBV11-3	.	TRBJ2-3	TRBD1
CASSFLGLRADTQYF	TGTGCCAGCAGCTTTTTGGGACTAAGAGCAGATACGCAGTATTTT	TRBV7-2	.	TRBJ2-3	TRBD2
CASSLVAARTSEQYF	TGTGCCAGCAGCTTAGTAGCAGCTAGGACCTCCGAGCAGTACTTC	TRBV7-2	few	TRBJ2-7	.
CASSHRGQNTGELFF	TGTGCCAGCAGCCACCGGGGACAGAACACCGGGGAGCTGTTTTTT	TRBV16	.	TRBJ2-2	.
CASRGSSGYNEQFF	TGCGCCAGCAGAGGTTCTAGCGGCTACAATGAGCAGTTCTTC	TRBV5-1	.	TRBJ2-1	TRBD2